This T cell receptor (beta chain) is from a study of blood T cell repertoires in COVID-19. Study-level background: The samples span acute and convalescent COVID-19 from the United States, Italy and Spain. Sample material is recorded as cDNA or gDNA derived from T cells, B-cell-depleted T cells, or PBMCs.

In the authors' methods: Estimation of nucleated cell counts was performed using reference gene primer amplification. The table came from immunoSEQ multiplex PCR; TCRdb's copy has only in-frame clones and leaves some out. That table furnishes V, J and clone size, whereas the DNA furnished D and trimming. This sample has under 250,000 clones, with roughly 80% found just once. The origin of this receptor is a woman aged 55-70 years who had recovered from COVID-19. The sample comprised peripheral blood.

CDR3 region: CARSLGRRDNEQFF. The CDR3, as DNA: TGTGCCAGAAGCTTGGGACGGCGGGACAATGAGCAGTTCTTC. The chain recombines TRBV5-3 with TRBJ2-1, with D tentatively TRBD2 (5 bases). Being an ORF, TRBV5-3 has a function that is uncertain. The CDR3 is 14 residues long. With 0 bases removed from V and 5 bases from J, the gap between germline ends came to 9 bases.